The rows below give T cell receptor beta chains drawn from one sample of a study of cytomegalovirus exposure and HLA in healthy donors. Sequencing was performed with immunoSEQ multiplex PCR; in TCRdb, only in-frame clones are kept and a portion is missing. The table lists about 230,000 clones, roughly four fifths of them singletons. The sequencing sample was made of PBMCs. These receptors were taken from a woman aged 40 to 50 in good health and CMV-seronegative. Each CDR3 is given with its conserved first and last residue. A D gene is named only where the DNA matches it firmly. Clone size is not always given. Where it is, it says once, few, many or a class for expanded clones.

CDR3	DNA	J	D	V	size
CASSPGPPEAQYF	TGCGCCAGCAGCCCCGGTCCCCCCGAGGCGCAGTACTTC	TRBJ2-7	-	TRBV5-1	-
CAISGRGMNTEAFF	TGTGCCATCAGTGGGCGGGGCATGAACACTGAAGCTTTCTTT	TRBJ1-1	-	TRBV10-3	-
CASSEGGQGWHEQYF	TGTGCCAGCAGTGAAGGTGGACAGGGTTGGCACGAGCAGTACTTC	TRBJ2-7	TRBD1	TRBV2	-
CASSRTGNTEAFF	TGCGCCAGCAGCCGGACAGGGAACACTGAAGCTTTCTTT	TRBJ1-1	TRBD1	TRBV4-3	few
CASSWTGRNTEAFF	TGTGCCAGCAGCTGGACAGGGCGGAACACTGAAGCTTTCTTT	TRBJ1-1	TRBD1	TRBV5-1	few
CASSLPGARGVETQYF	TGTGCCAGCAGCTTACCTGGGGCGCGGGGGGTTGAGACCCAGTACTTC	TRBJ2-5	TRBD2	TRBV7-9	-
CASRIDTGTDTQYF	TGTGCCAGCAGGATTGACACAGGCACAGATACGCAGTATTTT	TRBJ2-3	-	TRBV5-4	once
CASSQETGIISGNTIYF	TGCGCCAGCAGTCAGGAGACAGGGATTATATCTGGAAACACCATATATTTT	TRBJ1-3	TRBD1	TRBV23-1	once
CASGSRGTEAFF	TGTGCTAGTGGTTCCCGGGGCACTGAAGCTTTCTTT	TRBJ1-1	-	TRBV12-5	-
CASSSEGQTGYTF	TGCGCCAGCAGCTCGGAGGGACAGACTGGCTACACCTTC	TRBJ1-2	TRBD1	TRBV5-1	-
CANSDRGGSPLHF	TGTGCCAACAGTGACAGGGGAGGTTCACCCCTCCACTTT	TRBJ1-6	TRBD1	TRBV6-4	-
CASSLAQRGGTEAFF	TGTGCCAGCAGTTTAGCCCAAAGGGGGGGGACTGAAGCTTTCTTT	TRBJ1-1	-	TRBV28	-
CASSIAGGQPQHF	TGTGCCAGTAGTATAGCGGGGGGGCAGCCCCAGCATTTT	TRBJ1-5	-	TRBV19	-
CASQPRQGDGYTF	TGTGCCAGCCAGCCGAGACAGGGAGATGGCTACACCTTC	TRBJ1-2	TRBD1	TRBV4-2	-
CASSKSRGWPGNTIYF	TGTGCCAGCAGTAAATCCAGGGGTTGGCCTGGAAACACCATATATTTT	TRBJ1-3	-	TRBV6-6	-
CASSYSGPNTGELFF	TGTGCCAGCAGTTACTCGGGCCCTAACACCGGGGAGCTGTTTTTT	TRBJ2-2	-	TRBV6-5	-
CASSLARDRDTVWPQHF	TGTGCCAGCAGCTTAGCGCGGGACAGGGATACGGTTTGGCCCCAGCATTTT	TRBJ1-5	TRBD1	TRBV7-9	-
CASSLSGTGSYEQYF	TGTGCCAGCAGCTTATCCGGGACAGGGTCCTACGAGCAGTACTTC	TRBJ2-7	TRBD1	TRBV7-6	-
CASRLDRGPQPQHF	TGTGCCAGCAGATTGGACAGGGGGCCTCAGCCCCAGCATTTT	TRBJ1-5	TRBD1	TRBV6-5	-
CASSLERASHEQYF	TGCGCCAGCAGCTTGGAGAGGGCTTCCCACGAGCAGTACTTC	TRBJ2-7	-	TRBV5-1	-